This T cell receptor (beta chain) came from a study of early T cells in non-severe SARS-CoV-2 infection. Study context: Chains were not paired, and sequencing was done on bulk RNA from unsorted whole blood. Study findings and constraints: Lookups in VDJdb leaned toward anti-spike CD8 responses and missed private and CD4 specificities.

The TCR library protocol attached unique molecular identifiers to the individual cDNA molecules. Each CDR3 protein is one row after TCRdb ran MiXCR on the 5' RACE reads. Of more than 35,000 distinct CDR3 sequences detected, 4.5% to 7.5% appear once; the ten largest clones hold approximately 4.6%. The ends lost 3 bases at V and 3 bases at J; junction bases unmatched: 1. Germline CDR1 and CDR2: KGHSH and LQKENI. This CDR3 spans 14 amino acids. In its sample, this clonotype was seen a few times. Its antigen is unidentified. The source is an adult who was a healthcare worker with PCR-confirmed SARS-CoV-2 infection or an uninfected control (not recorded which). The gene calls are TRBV18 and TRBJ2-7, with 11 bases aligning to TRBD2. The sample taken for sequencing was whole blood. CDR3 DNA sequence: TGTGCCAGCTCACCGGGACTAGCGGACTACGAGCAGTACTTC. Amino acid sequence: CASSPGLADYEQYF.